This is a list of T cell receptor beta chains from one sample in a study of cytomegalovirus exposure and HLA in healthy donors. Data came from immunoSEQ multiplex PCR; TCRdb stores just in-frame clones and leaves some out. In the table there are about 330,000 clones, 86% of which are singletons. The sample was PBMCs. All receptors come from a woman aged 18-35 years in good health and CMV-seronegative. CDR3s include the opening cysteine and the closing phenylalanine or tryptophan. The D gene is left open where the match is weak. For some rows the clone size is stated as once, few or many, or as a class when expanded; others skip it.

v_call: TRBV1; j_call: TRBJ1-2; clone_size: once; d_call: -; cdr3_aa: CTSSLGQGMGYTF; cdr3_nt: TGCACCAGCAGCCTGGGACAGGGGATGGGCTACACCTTC
v_call: TRBV29-1; j_call: TRBJ1-1; clone_size: -; d_call: TRBD1; cdr3_aa: CSVEVTGDTEAFF; cdr3_nt: TGCAGCGTTGAAGTCACAGGGGACACTGAAGCTTTCTTT
v_call: TRBV5-1; j_call: TRBJ1-1; clone_size: -; d_call: -; cdr3_aa: CASSLWDSNTEAFF; cdr3_nt: TGCGCCAGCAGCTTGTGGGACTCGAACACTGAAGCTTTCTTT
v_call: TRBV5-1; j_call: TRBJ2-1; clone_size: -; d_call: -; cdr3_aa: CASSTRDGGNEQFF; cdr3_nt: TGCGCCAGCAGCACCCGGGACGGAGGGAATGAGCAGTTCTTC
v_call: TRBV7-6; j_call: TRBJ2-7; clone_size: -; d_call: TRBD1; cdr3_aa: CASSRDRDHEQYF; cdr3_nt: TGTGCCAGCAGCCGGGACAGGGACCACGAGCAGTACTTC
v_call: TRBV6-1; j_call: TRBJ2-5; clone_size: -; d_call: -; cdr3_aa: CASRRRQVWQTQYF; cdr3_nt: TGTGCCAGCAGACGTAGACAGGTCTGGCAGACCCAGTACTTC
v_call: TRBV4-2; j_call: TRBJ2-2; clone_size: once; d_call: -; cdr3_aa: CASSQDLLTGTQNTGELFF; cdr3_nt: TGTGCCAGCAGCCAAGACCTCCTAACCGGGACACAGAACACCGGGGAGCTGTTTTTT
v_call: TRBV27; j_call: TRBJ1-4; clone_size: -; d_call: TRBD1; cdr3_aa: CASSLQGAGEKLFF; cdr3_nt: TGTGCCAGCAGTCTTCAGGGGGCGGGTGAAAAACTGTTTTTT
v_call: TRBV7-2; j_call: TRBJ1-4; clone_size: -; d_call: -; cdr3_aa: CASSSKRRGTGDEKLFF; cdr3_nt: TGTGCCAGCAGCTCGAAAAGGCGGGGTACGGGTGATGAAAAACTGTTTTTT
v_call: TRBV4-1; j_call: TRBJ2-7; clone_size: -; d_call: -; cdr3_aa: CASSPAVGGIYEQYF; cdr3_nt: TGCGCCAGCAGCCCAGCAGTAGGAGGGATCTACGAGCAGTACTTC
v_call: TRBV6-5; j_call: TRBJ2-1; clone_size: -; d_call: TRBD2; cdr3_aa: CASSYLSGSVDEQFF; cdr3_nt: TGTGCCAGCAGTTACCTTAGCGGGAGTGTGGATGAGCAGTTCTTC
v_call: TRBV5-1; j_call: TRBJ2-3; clone_size: -; d_call: -; cdr3_aa: CASSGQGSDTQYF; cdr3_nt: TGCGCCAGCAGTGGGCAGGGGTCAGATACGCAGTATTTT
v_call: TRBV5-6; j_call: TRBJ2-3; clone_size: -; d_call: -; cdr3_aa: CASSRPTGLDTQYF; cdr3_nt: TGTGCCAGCAGCCGTCCTACAGGGTTAGATACGCAGTATTTT
v_call: TRBV7-8; j_call: TRBJ2-1; clone_size: -; d_call: TRBD2; cdr3_aa: CASSLDRAGGPFGNEQFF; cdr3_nt: TGTGCCAGCAGCTTAGATCGGGCGGGAGGGCCCTTCGGCAATGAGCAGTTCTTC
v_call: TRBV6-5; j_call: TRBJ2-2; clone_size: -; d_call: -; cdr3_aa: CASTPTRDTGELFF; cdr3_nt: TGTGCCAGCACCCCAACTAGGGACACCGGGGAGCTGTTTTTT
v_call: TRBV27; j_call: TRBJ2-7; clone_size: -; d_call: TRBD2; cdr3_aa: CASSLEGLAGGPSYEQYF; cdr3_nt: TGTGCCAGCAGTTTAGAGGGACTAGCGGGAGGTCCGTCCTACGAGCAGTACTTC
v_call: TRBV27; j_call: TRBJ2-1; clone_size: -; d_call: -; cdr3_aa: CASRRSPYVEQFF; cdr3_nt: TGTGCCAGCCGCCGGAGTCCGTACGTAGAGCAGTTCTTC
v_call: TRBV27; j_call: TRBJ2-5; clone_size: -; d_call: -; cdr3_aa: CASSLAGSKETQYF; cdr3_nt: TGTGCCAGCAGTTTAGCGGGAAGTAAAGAGACCCAGTACTTC
v_call: TRBV5-1; j_call: TRBJ2-7; clone_size: -; d_call: -; cdr3_aa: CASSLLALTGPGEQYF; cdr3_nt: TGCGCCAGCAGCTTGCTGGCCTTGACAGGACCGGGCGAGCAGTACTTC
v_call: TRBV10-3; j_call: TRBJ2-5; clone_size: few; d_call: TRBD2; cdr3_aa: CAISSPLGGRVGETQYF; cdr3_nt: TGTGCCATCAGTAGCCCTCTGGGCGGGAGGGTTGGAGAGACCCAGTACTTC
v_call: TRBV5-6; j_call: TRBJ1-4; clone_size: -; d_call: -; cdr3_aa: CASSLEPVRKLFF; cdr3_nt: TGTGCCAGCAGTCTAGAGCCCGTAAGGAAACTGTTTTTT
v_call: TRBV29-1; j_call: TRBJ1-4; clone_size: -; d_call: -; cdr3_aa: CSVESAGDVLFF; cdr3_nt: TGCAGCGTTGAGTCGGCAGGGGACGTTCTGTTTTTT
v_call: TRBV6-5; j_call: TRBJ2-7; clone_size: -; d_call: TRBD2; cdr3_aa: CASSHRERGSYEQYF; cdr3_nt: TGTGCCAGCAGTCATCGGGAGCGGGGGTCCTACGAGCAGTACTTC
v_call: TRBV5-1; j_call: TRBJ2-5; clone_size: -; d_call: TRBD1; cdr3_aa: CASIRGQGLQETQYF; cdr3_nt: TGCGCCAGCATTAGGGGACAGGGGCTTCAAGAGACCCAGTACTTC
v_call: TRBV7-3; j_call: TRBJ2-7; clone_size: -; d_call: TRBD1; cdr3_aa: CASSLRTVQGAGEQYF; cdr3_nt: TGTGCCAGCAGCTTAAGGACGGTGCAGGGGGCAGGGGAGCAGTACTTC
v_call: TRBV6-1; j_call: TRBJ1-5; clone_size: -; d_call: TRBD1; cdr3_aa: CASSPPGQGRQPQHF; cdr3_nt: TGTGCCAGCAGTCCGCCGGGACAGGGTCGACAGCCCCAGCATTTT
v_call: TRBV28; j_call: TRBJ1-2; clone_size: -; d_call: TRBD1; cdr3_aa: CASRSRDRPFYGYTF; cdr3_nt: TGTGCCAGCAGGTCCCGGGACAGGCCATTCTATGGCTACACCTTC
v_call: TRBV14; j_call: TRBJ2-1; clone_size: -; d_call: -; cdr3_aa: CASSRTRNEQFF; cdr3_nt: TGTGCCAGCAGCCGAACTAGGAATGAGCAGTTCTTC
v_call: TRBV6-5; j_call: TRBJ2-7; clone_size: -; d_call: TRBD2; cdr3_aa: CASRLVRLAWEQYF; cdr3_nt: TGTGCCAGCAGGCTCGTGAGACTAGCGTGGGAGCAGTACTTC
v_call: TRBV29-1; j_call: TRBJ1-2; clone_size: -; d_call: -; cdr3_aa: CSVSGGGDYGYTF; cdr3_nt: TGCAGCGTCTCCGGGGGGGGCGACTATGGCTACACCTTC
v_call: TRBV7-6; j_call: TRBJ2-1; clone_size: -; d_call: -; cdr3_aa: CASSSWGSTNEQFF; cdr3_nt: TGTGCCAGCAGCTCTTGGGGCAGTACCAATGAGCAGTTCTTC
v_call: TRBV9; j_call: TRBJ2-1; clone_size: -; d_call: TRBD2; cdr3_aa: CASSVRSGTINEQFF; cdr3_nt: TGTGCCAGCAGCGTAAGAAGCGGGACTATAAATGAGCAGTTCTTC
v_call: TRBV6-5; j_call: TRBJ2-7; clone_size: few; d_call: -; cdr3_aa: CASGSALVEQYF; cdr3_nt: TGTGCCAGCGGATCAGCGCTGGTCGAGCAGTACTTC
v_call: TRBV5-1; j_call: TRBJ2-2; clone_size: -; d_call: -; cdr3_aa: CASSLNPQGNTGELFF; cdr3_nt: TGCGCCAGCAGCTTGAACCCCCAGGGGAACACCGGGGAGCTGTTTTTT
v_call: TRBV5-1; j_call: TRBJ2-7; clone_size: -; d_call: -; cdr3_aa: CASTPPGSRFEQYF; cdr3_nt: TGCGCCAGCACCCCCCCCGGGAGTCGGTTCGAGCAGTACTTC
v_call: TRBV7-2; j_call: TRBJ1-5; clone_size: -; d_call: -; cdr3_aa: CASSLNYNQPQHF; cdr3_nt: TGTGCCAGCAGCTTGAACTACAATCAGCCCCAGCATTTT
v_call: TRBV5-6; j_call: TRBJ1-1; clone_size: -; d_call: TRBD1; cdr3_aa: CASSLVGGATTEAFF; cdr3_nt: TGTGCCAGCAGCTTGGTAGGGGGCGCGACCACTGAAGCTTTCTTT
v_call: TRBV5-8; j_call: TRBJ1-5; clone_size: -; d_call: TRBD1; cdr3_aa: CASSRDRYNQPQHF; cdr3_nt: TGTGCCAGCAGCAGGGACAGGTACAATCAGCCCCAGCATTTT
v_call: TRBV7-6; j_call: TRBJ1-1; clone_size: -; d_call: -; cdr3_aa: CASSENERTEAFF; cdr3_nt: TGTGCCAGCAGCGAAAATGAGCGGACTGAAGCTTTCTTT
v_call: TRBV11-2; j_call: TRBJ1-1; clone_size: -; d_call: -; cdr3_aa: CASSYEGDKAFF; cdr3_nt: TGTGCCAGCAGCTACGAGGGAGATAAAGCTTTCTTT
v_call: TRBV28; j_call: TRBJ1-5; clone_size: -; d_call: -; cdr3_aa: CASAEAGLSNQPQHF; cdr3_nt: TGTGCCAGCGCCGAAGCAGGGTTGAGCAATCAGCCCCAGCATTTT
v_call: TRBV5-1; j_call: TRBJ1-2; clone_size: -; d_call: -; cdr3_aa: CASSFSRHVNYGYTF; cdr3_nt: TGCGCCAGCAGCTTTTCGAGACACGTTAACTATGGCTACACCTTC
v_call: TRBV5-1; j_call: TRBJ1-2; clone_size: few; d_call: TRBD1; cdr3_aa: CASSPGTGTDGYTF; cdr3_nt: TGCGCCAGCAGCCCGGGGACAGGGACTGATGGCTACACCTTC
v_call: TRBV19; j_call: TRBJ2-3; clone_size: -; d_call: -; cdr3_aa: CASGRVSGYTDTQYF; cdr3_nt: TGTGCCAGTGGAAGGGTGAGCGGGTACACAGATACGCAGTATTTT
v_call: TRBV29-1; j_call: TRBJ1-1; clone_size: -; d_call: -; cdr3_aa: CSVVLVAEAFF; cdr3_nt: TGCAGCGTTGTTCTAGTGGCTGAAGCTTTCTTT
v_call: TRBV4-1; j_call: TRBJ1-5; clone_size: -; d_call: -; cdr3_aa: CASSQGPLAGQQSNQPQHF; cdr3_nt: TGCGCCAGCAGCCAAGGCCCCCTCGCAGGACAGCAAAGCAATCAGCCCCAGCATTTT
v_call: TRBV18; j_call: TRBJ2-3; clone_size: many; d_call: TRBD2; cdr3_aa: CASSPGGNYDTQYF; cdr3_nt: TGTGCCAGCTCACCGGGGGGGAATTATGATACGCAGTATTTT
v_call: TRBV27; j_call: TRBJ2-1; clone_size: -; d_call: TRBD2; cdr3_aa: CASSPLAGGPQDEQFF; cdr3_nt: TGTGCCAGCAGTCCTTTAGCGGGAGGGCCCCAGGATGAGCAGTTCTTC
v_call: TRBV5-4; j_call: TRBJ1-1; clone_size: once; d_call: -; cdr3_aa: CASSLDTVSTEAFF; cdr3_nt: TGTGCCAGCAGCTTGGACACAGTGAGCACTGAAGCTTTCTTT
v_call: TRBV25-1; j_call: TRBJ2-7; clone_size: once; d_call: TRBD1; cdr3_aa: CASSELSEGANEQYF; cdr3_nt: TGTGCCAGCAGTGAACTAAGTGAGGGGGCGAACGAGCAGTACTTC
v_call: TRBV9; j_call: TRBJ1-2; clone_size: -; d_call: -; cdr3_aa: CASSITDLPMRFGYTF; cdr3_nt: TGTGCCAGCAGCATCACAGACCTCCCCATGAGATTTGGCTACACCTTC
v_call: TRBV6-5; j_call: TRBJ1-2; clone_size: few; d_call: -; cdr3_aa: CASRPGEIPSYGYTF; cdr3_nt: TGTGCCAGCAGGCCAGGGGAAATCCCTTCCTATGGCTACACCTTC
v_call: TRBV29-1; j_call: TRBJ1-2; clone_size: -; d_call: TRBD1; cdr3_aa: CSVEIRTGANYGYTF; cdr3_nt: TGCAGCGTTGAAATACGGACAGGGGCCAACTATGGCTACACCTTC
v_call: TRBV25-1; j_call: TRBJ2-7; clone_size: -; d_call: TRBD2; cdr3_aa: CASSESVGGRDSYEQYF; cdr3_nt: TGTGCCAGCAGTGAATCGGTTGGCGGGAGGGATTCCTACGAGCAGTACTTC
v_call: TRBV18; j_call: TRBJ1-1; clone_size: -; d_call: -; cdr3_aa: CASSPPGRAEAFF; cdr3_nt: TGTGCCAGCTCACCACCAGGGAGGGCTGAAGCTTTCTTT